A single TCR beta chain is shown here with its context. V gave up 8 bases and J gave up 2 bases; unmatched junction bases: 3. Germline V gene lookup returns CDR1 MNHNS and CDR2 SASEGT. The CDR3 contains 12 residues. Only in-frame clones appear in the TCRdb table, and some are missing; sequencing was by immunoSEQ multiplex PCR. Among 250,000 to 350,000 clones listed, roughly 87% were seen once. The data were obtained in a study of blood T cell repertoires in COVID-19. Study in general: COVID-19 samples, acute and convalescent, were from the United States, Italy and Spain. T cells, B-cell-depleted T cells, or PBMCs provided the cDNA or gDNA that served as material.

Symptom resolution, clearance, or two negative PCRs marked the recovered donors of Cohort 3. Sequencing was performed on PBMCs or T cells enriched from blood (not recorded which). The gene calls are TRBV6-1 and TRBJ2-7; 7 bases map to TRBD1. The receptor was isolated from a woman aged 18 to 35 who had recovered from COVID-19. The CDR3 DNA reads TGTGCCAGCGGACAGGTGCCCTACGAGCAGTACTTC. Translated, it gives CASGQVPYEQYF.